Listed below are T cell receptor beta chains from one sample, sequenced in a study of post-analysis software for immune sequencing data. TCRdb ran MiXCR on the PCR reads and lists one entry per CDR3 protein. Here the sample spans over 250,000 distinct CDR3 sequences, about 40% being singletons. The sample comprised blood. The receptors come from a girl aged 10 to 17 with multiple sclerosis. Each CDR3 is given with its conserved first and last residue. A D gene is named only where the DNA matches it firmly. Rows give clone size only sometimes, using once, few, many, or a class for an expanded clone.

>TRBJ2-2|TRBV3-1|TRBD2|-
CASSRGLAGDRHGELFF
TGTGCCAGCAGCAGGGGACTAGCGGGAGATAGGCACGGGGAGCTGTTTTTT
>TRBJ1-2|TRBV10-3|-|few
CAISDSVGGYTF
TGTGCCATCAGTGACAGCGTCGGTGGCTACACCTTC
>TRBJ2-1|TRBV6-1|-|few
CASSVGLANSAYADEQFF
TGTGCCAGCAGTGTGGGGTTGGCTAACTCGGCGTACGCTGATGAGCAGTTCTTC
>TRBJ1-1|TRBV2|TRBD1|few
CASSQGENTEAFF
TGTGCCAGCAGTCAGGGGGAGAACACTGAAGCTTTCTTT
>TRBJ1-4|TRBV7-2|-|many
CASSLAGQADWGNEKLFF
TGTGCCAGCAGCTTAGCGGGCCAGGCGGATTGGGGCAATGAAAAACTGTTTTTT
>TRBJ2-7|TRBV27|TRBD2|-
CASSLERGSSYEQYF
TGTGCCAGCAGCCTGGAGCGGGGGAGCTCCTACGAGCAGTACTTC
>TRBJ2-5|TRBV15|-|-
CATSRETGEGETQYF
TGTGCCACCAGCAGAGAGACGGGAGAAGGAGAGACCCAGTACTTC
>TRBJ2-2|TRBV7-2|-|many
CASSIRQRTNTGELFF
TGTGCCAGCAGCATTCGACAGAGGACGAACACCGGGGAGCTGTTTTTT
>TRBJ1-1|TRBV29-1|-|many
CSVSGRANTEAFF
TGCAGCGTTTCAGGGAGGGCGAACACTGAAGCTTTCTTT
>TRBJ2-2|TRBV27|TRBD2|-
CASSSRRRGKAGELFF
TGTGCCAGCAGTTCCCGTCGGCGGGGGAAGGCCGGGGAGCTGTTTTTT
>TRBJ2-1|TRBV29-1|-|-
CSVEVAGDNAWFF
TGCAGCGTTGAAGTTGCTGGGGATAACGCTTGGTTCTTC
>TRBJ2-6|TRBV7-3|TRBD1|-
CASSLGQAPAGANVLTF
TGTGCCAGCAGCCTAGGACAGGCCCCAGCTGGGGCCAACGTCCTGACTTTC
>TRBJ2-3|TRBV20-1|TRBD2|many
CSAREGIAGRTDTQYF
TGCAGTGCTAGAGAGGGGATAGCGGGACGTACAGATACGCAGTATTTT
>TRBJ1-1|TRBV5-1|-|-
CASSSSRTGLNTEAFF
TGCGCCAGCAGCTCAAGTCGAACAGGTCTGAACACTGAAGCTTTCTTT
>TRBJ1-1|TRBV5-6|-|-
CASSLGRNNEAFF
TGTGCCAGCAGCCTGGGACGGAACAATGAAGCTTTCTTT
>TRBJ2-1|TRBV20-1|-|many
CSAESHNEQFF
TGCAGTGCTGAGTCCCACAATGAGCAGTTCTTC
>TRBJ1-6|TRBV20-1|TRBD1|many
CSARGPGGGISPLHF
TGCAGTGCTAGAGGCCCAGGGGGCGGGATTTCACCCCTCCACTTT
>TRBJ2-1|TRBV5-1|TRBD2|-
CASSSMVQGAGAYNEQFF
TGCGCCAGCAGCTCCATGGTTCAGGGAGCGGGAGCTTACAATGAGCAGTTCTTC
>TRBJ2-4|TRBV4-1|-|many
CASSQIVAKNIQYF
TGCGCCAGCAGCCAAATAGTGGCCAAAAACATTCAGTACTTC
>TRBJ2-3|TRBV7-2|-|many
CASSLAGGPRDTQYF
TGTGCCAGCAGCTTAGCGGGGGGTCCCCGCGATACGCAGTATTTT
>TRBJ2-1|TRBV20-1|TRBD2|-
CSRGTSGIREQFF
TGCAGTCGAGGGACTAGCGGGATAAGAGAGCAGTTCTTC
>TRBJ2-1|TRBV12-3/TRBV12-4|TRBD2|many
CASLEASGRQSDEQFF
TGTGCCAGCCTGGAAGCTAGCGGACGTCAATCCGATGAGCAGTTCTTC
>TRBJ2-1|TRBV2|TRBD2|many
CASREQAGAGEQFF
TGTGCCAGCAGAGAGCAAGCGGGAGCGGGTGAGCAGTTCTTC
>TRBJ2-7|TRBV28|-|many
CASSTGVGEQYF
TGTGCCAGCAGTACGGGGGTGGGCGAGCAGTACTTC
>TRBJ1-2|TRBV6-5|-|many
CASRGTGSYGYTF
TGTGCCAGCCGAGGCACGGGGTCCTATGGCTACACCTTC
>TRBJ2-3|TRBV29-1|-|many
CSCWGAGDTQYF
TGCAGCTGTTGGGGGGCTGGAGATACGCAGTATTTT
>TRBJ2-2|TRBV28|TRBD1|-
CASTERGGPTGELFF
TGTGCCAGCACCGAACGAGGGGGCCCGACCGGGGAGCTGTTTTTT
>TRBJ2-6|TRBV6-4|-|-
CASSDTGTGADVRTF
TGTGCCAGCAGTGATACAGGGACTGGGGCCGACGTCCGGACTTTC
>TRBJ2-7|TRBV10-3|TRBD2|once
CAIWGGLAGNNEQYF
TGTGCCATCTGGGGAGGGCTAGCGGGAAACAATGAGCAGTACTTC
>TRBJ1-6|TRBV4-1|-|many
CASSQEERGSPLHF
TGCGCCAGCAGCCAAGAAGAACGGGGCTCACCCCTCCACTTT
>TRBJ2-1|TRBV6-2/TRBV6-3|TRBD2|-
CASSPPPGVAGGRLDEQFF
TGTGCCAGCAGTCCTCCCCCTGGAGTAGCGGGGGGCAGGCTCGATGAGCAGTTCTTC
>TRBJ2-4|TRBV3-1|TRBD1|many
CASSFLQGTGKNIQYF
TGTGCCAGCAGCTTTCTACAGGGGACGGGGAAAAACATTCAGTACTTC
>TRBJ2-3|TRBV28|-|many
CASSLGGIGTDTQYF
TGTGCCAGCAGTTTAGGGGGGATTGGGACAGATACGCAGTATTTT
>TRBJ2-7|TRBV6-1|-|-
CASSEGGGPLGEQYF
TGTGCCAGCAGTGAAGGGGGTGGGCCTCTGGGCGAGCAGTACTTC
>TRBJ1-1|TRBV5-1|-|many
CASSLSRGWTEAFF
TGCGCCAGCAGCTTGTCCCGGGGTTGGACTGAAGCTTTCTTT
>TRBJ2-3|TRBV13|-|-
CASSLDGSPSTDTQYF
TGTGCCAGCAGCTTAGATGGGAGCCCTAGCACAGATACGCAGTATTTT
>TRBJ2-3|TRBV7-9|-|many
CASSTRGASTDTQYF
TGTGCCAGCAGCACCCGGGGGGCAAGCACAGATACGCAGTATTTT
>TRBJ1-1|TRBV6-2/TRBV6-3|-|-
CASSYPLDMGRGEAFF
TGTGCCAGCAGTTACCCCCTTGACATGGGCCGAGGTGAAGCTTTCTTT
>TRBJ2-5|TRBV5-4|-|many
CASSGTPGPLGETQYF
TGTGCCAGCAGCGGAACTCCGGGCCCCCTCGGCGAGACCCAGTACTTC
>TRBJ1-2|TRBV24-1|-|-
CATSSGANTPLTF
TGTGCCACCAGTTCCGGGGCCAACACCCCCCTCACCTTC
>TRBJ1-1|TRBV7-9|-|few
CASSMEPGLKNTEAFF
TGTGCCAGCAGCATGGAACCGGGACTGAAGAACACTGAAGCTTTCTTT
>TRBJ2-5|TRBV21-1|-|-
CASSKRDRGQETQYF
TGTGCCAGCAGCAAAAGGGACAGGGGGCAAGAGACCCAGTACTTC